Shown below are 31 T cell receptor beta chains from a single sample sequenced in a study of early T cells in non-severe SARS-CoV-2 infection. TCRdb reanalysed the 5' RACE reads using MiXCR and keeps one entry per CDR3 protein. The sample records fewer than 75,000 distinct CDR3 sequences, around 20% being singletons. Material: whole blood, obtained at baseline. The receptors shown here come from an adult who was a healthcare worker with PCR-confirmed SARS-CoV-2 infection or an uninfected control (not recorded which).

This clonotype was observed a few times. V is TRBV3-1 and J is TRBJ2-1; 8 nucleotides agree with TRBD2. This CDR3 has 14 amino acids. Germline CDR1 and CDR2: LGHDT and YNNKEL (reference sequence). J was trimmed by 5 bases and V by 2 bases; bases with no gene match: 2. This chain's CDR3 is CASSQLAGHNEQFF. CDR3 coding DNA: TGTGCCAGCAGCCAATTAGCGGGGCACAATGAGCAGTTCTTC.

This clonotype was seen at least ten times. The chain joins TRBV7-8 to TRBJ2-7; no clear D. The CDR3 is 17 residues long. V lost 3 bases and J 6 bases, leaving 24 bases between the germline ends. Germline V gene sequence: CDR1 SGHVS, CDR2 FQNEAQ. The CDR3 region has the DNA TGTGCCAGCAGCTTTAAAGTTGGAAATCCAGGACCTGGCGAGCAGTACTTC. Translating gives CASSFKVGNPGPGEQYF.

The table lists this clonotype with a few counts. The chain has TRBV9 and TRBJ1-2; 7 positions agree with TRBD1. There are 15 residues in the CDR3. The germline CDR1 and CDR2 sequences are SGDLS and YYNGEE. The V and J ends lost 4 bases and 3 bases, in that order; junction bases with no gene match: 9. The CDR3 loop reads CASSFDRESHYGYTF. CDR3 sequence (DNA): TGTGCCAGCAGCTTCGACAGGGAATCGCACTATGGCTACACCTTC.

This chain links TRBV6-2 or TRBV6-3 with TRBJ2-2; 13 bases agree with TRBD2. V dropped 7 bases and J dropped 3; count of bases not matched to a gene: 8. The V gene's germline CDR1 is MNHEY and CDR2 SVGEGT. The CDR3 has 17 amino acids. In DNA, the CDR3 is TGTGCCAGCATCGGACTAGCGGGAGTAGTCGACACCGGGGAGCTGTTTTTT. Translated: CASIGLAGVVDTGELFF.

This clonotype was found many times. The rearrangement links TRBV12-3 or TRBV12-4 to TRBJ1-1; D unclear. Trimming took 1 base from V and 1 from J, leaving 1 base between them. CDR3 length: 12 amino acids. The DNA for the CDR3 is TGTGCCAGCAGTTTAGGGAACACTGAAGCTTTCTTT. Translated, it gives CASSLGNTEAFF.

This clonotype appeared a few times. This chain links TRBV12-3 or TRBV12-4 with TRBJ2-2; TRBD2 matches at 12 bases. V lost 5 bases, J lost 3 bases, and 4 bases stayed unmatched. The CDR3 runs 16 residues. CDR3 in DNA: TGTGCCAGCAGTACCGGACTAGCGGGGTACACCGGGGAGCTGTTTTTT. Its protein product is CASSTGLAGYTGELFF.

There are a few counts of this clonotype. In DNA form, the CDR3 reads TGTGCCAGCATCACGGGGAGGACAGGGGTCCACGAGCAGTACTTC. Its protein product is CASITGRTGVHEQYF. The chain recombines TRBV11-2 with TRBJ2-7; 9 nucleotides align to TRBD1. V shed 7 bases and J 5 bases; nucleotides not matched to a gene: 12. This CDR3 comprises 15 residues. Germline loops: CDR1 SGHAT, CDR2 FQNNGV. Complete variable domain (other parts from reference TRBV11-2 and TRBJ2-7): EAGVAQSPRYKIIEKRQSVAFWCNPISGHATLYWYQQILGQGPKLLIQFQNNGVVDDSQLPKDRFSAERLKGVDSTLKIQPAKLEDSAVYLCASITGRTGVHEQYFGPGTRLTVT.

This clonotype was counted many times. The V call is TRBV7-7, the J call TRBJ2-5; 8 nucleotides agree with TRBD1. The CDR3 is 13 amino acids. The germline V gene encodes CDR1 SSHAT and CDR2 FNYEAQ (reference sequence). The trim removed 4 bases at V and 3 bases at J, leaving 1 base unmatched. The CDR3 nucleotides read TGTGCCAGCAGCTCGGACAGGGAAGAGACCCAGTACTTC. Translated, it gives CASSSDREETQYF.

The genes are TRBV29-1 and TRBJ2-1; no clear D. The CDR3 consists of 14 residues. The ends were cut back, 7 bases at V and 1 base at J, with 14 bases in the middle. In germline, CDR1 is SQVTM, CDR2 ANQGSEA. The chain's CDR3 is CSADVSQSYNEQFF. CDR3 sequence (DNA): TGCAGCGCCGACGTATCTCAATCCTACAATGAGCAGTTCTTC.

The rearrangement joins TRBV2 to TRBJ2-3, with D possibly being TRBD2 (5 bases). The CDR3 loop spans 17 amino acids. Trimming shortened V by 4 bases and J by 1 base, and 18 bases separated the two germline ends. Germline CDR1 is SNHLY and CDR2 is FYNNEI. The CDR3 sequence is CASSADTGIPGTDTQYF. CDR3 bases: TGTGCCAGCAGTGCCGACACGGGAATCCCAGGCACAGATACGCAGTATTTT.

The CDR3 here is CASSLGGSTTYEQYF. The CDR3 region has the DNA TGTGCCAGCAGTTTGGGTGGATCTACCACCTACGAGCAGTACTTC. The chain recombines TRBV28 with TRBJ2-7; D gene unclear. V shed 3 bases and J shed 2 bases, with 14 bases lying between them. The germline V gene encodes CDR1 MDHEN and CDR2 SYDVKM. The CDR3 is made up of 15 amino acids.

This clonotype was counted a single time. The CDR3 DNA is TGTGCCAGCAGTTTTAGCGGGGCCTCCTACGAGCAGTACTTC. It translates to CASSFSGASYEQYF. The chain joins TRBV6-5 to TRBJ2-7; 8 bases align to TRBD2. This CDR3 is built from 14 residues. The trim removed 4 bases at V and 0 bases at J, leaving 2 bases unmatched. In germline, CDR1 is MNHEY, CDR2 SVGAGI.

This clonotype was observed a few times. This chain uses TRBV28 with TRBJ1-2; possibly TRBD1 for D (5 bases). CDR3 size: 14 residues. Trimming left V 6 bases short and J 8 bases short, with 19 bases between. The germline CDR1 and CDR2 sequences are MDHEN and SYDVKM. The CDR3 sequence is CASSPTSGARGYTF. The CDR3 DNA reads TGTGCCAGCAGCCCAACTTCTGGGGCACGGGGCTACACCTTC.

The CDR3, as DNA: TGTGCCAGCAGCGTAGGTCTAGCGGGAAACGAGCAGTACTTC. Its protein product is CASSVGLAGNEQYF. The V and J genes are TRBV9 and TRBJ2-7; TRBD2 agrees at 9 bases. This CDR3 spans 14 amino acids. The germline V gene has CDR1 SGDLS and CDR2 YYNGEE. Losses at the gene ends were 0 bases for V and 5 bases for J; bases not matched to a gene: 3. Supplemented by reference TRBV9 and TRBJ2-7, the full variable domain reads DSGVTQTPKHLITATGQRVTLRCSPRSGDLSVYWYQQSLDQGLQFLIQYYNGEERAKGNILERFSAQQFPDLHSELNLSSLELGDSALYFCASSVGLAGNEQYFGPGTRLTVT.

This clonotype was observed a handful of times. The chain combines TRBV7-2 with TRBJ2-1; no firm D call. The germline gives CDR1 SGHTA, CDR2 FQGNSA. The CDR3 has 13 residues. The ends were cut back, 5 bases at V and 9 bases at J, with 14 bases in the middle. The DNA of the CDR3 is TGTGCCAGCAGCCAGGACCTAGGTAGTGAGCAGTTCTTC. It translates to CASSQDLGSEQFF.

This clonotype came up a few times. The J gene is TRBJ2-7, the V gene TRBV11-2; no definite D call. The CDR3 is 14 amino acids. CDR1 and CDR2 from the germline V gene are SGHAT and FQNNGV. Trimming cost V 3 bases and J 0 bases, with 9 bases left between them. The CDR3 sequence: CASSLERLSYEQYF. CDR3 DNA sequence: TGTGCCAGCAGCTTGGAACGACTCTCCTACGAGCAGTACTTC.

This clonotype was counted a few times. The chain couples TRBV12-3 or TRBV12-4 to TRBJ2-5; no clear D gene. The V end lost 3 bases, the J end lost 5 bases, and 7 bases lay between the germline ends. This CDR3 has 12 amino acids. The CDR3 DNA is TGTGCCAGCAGTTTTTCTCTGGAGACCCAGTACTTC. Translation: CASSFSLETQYF.

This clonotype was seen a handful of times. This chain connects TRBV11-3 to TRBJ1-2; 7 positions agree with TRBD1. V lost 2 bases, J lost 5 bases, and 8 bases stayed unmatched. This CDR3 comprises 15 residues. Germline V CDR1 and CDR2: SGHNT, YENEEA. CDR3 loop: CASSLHRDSPYGYTF. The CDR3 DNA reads TGTGCCAGCAGCTTACACCGGGACAGCCCTTATGGCTACACCTTC.

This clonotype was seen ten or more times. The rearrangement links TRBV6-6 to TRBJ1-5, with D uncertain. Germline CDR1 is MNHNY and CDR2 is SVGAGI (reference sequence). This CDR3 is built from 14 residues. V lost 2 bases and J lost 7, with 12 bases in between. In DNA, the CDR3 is TGTGCCAGCAGTTACGATACTCGTAAGCAGCCCCAGCATTTT. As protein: CASSYDTRKQPQHF.

The CDR3 loop is CASSTGQGETQYF. CDR3 nucleotide sequence: TGTGCCAGCTCAACGGGACAGGGGGAGACCCAGTACTTC. This chain links TRBV18 with TRBJ2-5, with 10 bases lining up with TRBD1. J lost 5 bases, V lost 5 bases, and 2 bases had no gene match. CDR1 is KGHSH, CDR2 LQKENI, per germline. The CDR3 is made up of 13 amino acids. Combining the CDR3 with reference TRBV18 and TRBJ2-5 gives the whole variable domain NAGVMQNPRHLVRRRGQEARLRCSPMKGHSHVYWYRQLPEEGLKFMVYLQKENIIDESGMPKERFSAEFPKEGPSILRIQQVVRGDSAAYFCASSTGQGETQYFGPGTRLLVL.

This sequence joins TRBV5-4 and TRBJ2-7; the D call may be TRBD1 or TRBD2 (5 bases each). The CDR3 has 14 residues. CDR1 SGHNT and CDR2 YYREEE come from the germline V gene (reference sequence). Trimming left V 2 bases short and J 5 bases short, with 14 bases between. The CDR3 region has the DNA TGTGCCAGCAGCTTAAGGGGAGTTATGAACGAGCAGTACTTC. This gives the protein CASSLRGVMNEQYF.

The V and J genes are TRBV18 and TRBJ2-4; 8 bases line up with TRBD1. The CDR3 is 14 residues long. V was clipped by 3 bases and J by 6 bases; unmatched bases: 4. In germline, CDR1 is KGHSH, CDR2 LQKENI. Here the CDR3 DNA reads TGTGCCAGCTCACCCGGACAGGGTATAAACATTCAGTACTTC. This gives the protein CASSPGQGINIQYF.

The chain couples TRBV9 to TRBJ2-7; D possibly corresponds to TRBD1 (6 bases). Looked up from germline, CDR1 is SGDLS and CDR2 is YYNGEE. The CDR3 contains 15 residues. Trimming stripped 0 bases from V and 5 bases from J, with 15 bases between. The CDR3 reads CASSVEPQGPNEQYF. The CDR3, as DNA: TGTGCCAGCAGCGTAGAGCCCCAGGGGCCCAACGAGCAGTACTTC.

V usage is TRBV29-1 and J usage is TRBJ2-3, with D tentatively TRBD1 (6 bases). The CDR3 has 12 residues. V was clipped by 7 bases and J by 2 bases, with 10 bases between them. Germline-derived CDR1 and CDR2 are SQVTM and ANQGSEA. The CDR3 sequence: CSGQEDTDTQYF. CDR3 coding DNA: TGCAGCGGACAGGAAGACACAGATACGCAGTATTTT.

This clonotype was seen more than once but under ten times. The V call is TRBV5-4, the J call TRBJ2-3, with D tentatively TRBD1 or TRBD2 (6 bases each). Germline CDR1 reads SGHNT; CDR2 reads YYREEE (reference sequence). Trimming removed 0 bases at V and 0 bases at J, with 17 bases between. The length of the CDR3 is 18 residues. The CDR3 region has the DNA TGTGCCAGCAGCTTGGGACAGAGAAGGGGGGAGAGCACAGATACGCAGTATTTT. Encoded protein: CASSLGQRRGESTDTQYF.

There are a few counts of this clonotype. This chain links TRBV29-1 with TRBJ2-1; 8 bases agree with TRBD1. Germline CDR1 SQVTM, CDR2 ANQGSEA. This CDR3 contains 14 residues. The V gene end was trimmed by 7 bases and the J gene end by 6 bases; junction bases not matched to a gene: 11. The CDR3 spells CSGRETGGSNEQFF. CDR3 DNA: TGCAGCGGACGGGAAACAGGGGGGTCCAATGAGCAGTTCTTC.

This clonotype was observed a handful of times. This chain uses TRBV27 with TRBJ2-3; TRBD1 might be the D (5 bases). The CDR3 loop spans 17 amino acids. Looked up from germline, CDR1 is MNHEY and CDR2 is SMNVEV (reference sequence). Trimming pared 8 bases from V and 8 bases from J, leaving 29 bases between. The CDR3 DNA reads TGTGCCAGCTCACCCTCGGACACCCCCCGGTGGTGGGGTACGCAGTATTTT. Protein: CASSPSDTPRWWGTQYF.

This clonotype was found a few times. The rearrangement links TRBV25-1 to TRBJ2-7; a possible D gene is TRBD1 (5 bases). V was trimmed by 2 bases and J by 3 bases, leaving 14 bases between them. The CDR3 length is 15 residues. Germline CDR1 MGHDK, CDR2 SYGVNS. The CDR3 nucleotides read TGTGCCAGCAGTGAAACTGGACAAAACAACTACGAGCAGTACTTC. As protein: CASSETGQNNYEQYF.

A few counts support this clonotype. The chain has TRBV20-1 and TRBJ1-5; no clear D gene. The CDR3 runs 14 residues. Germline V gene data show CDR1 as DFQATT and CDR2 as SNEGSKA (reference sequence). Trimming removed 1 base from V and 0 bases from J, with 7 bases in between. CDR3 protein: CSARAWDSNQPQHF. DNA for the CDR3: TGCAGTGCTAGAGCCTGGGATAGCAATCAGCCCCAGCATTTT.

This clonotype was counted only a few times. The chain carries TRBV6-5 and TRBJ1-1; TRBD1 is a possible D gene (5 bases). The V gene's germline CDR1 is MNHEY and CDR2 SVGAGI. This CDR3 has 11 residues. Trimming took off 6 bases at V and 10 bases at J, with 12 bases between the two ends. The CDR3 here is CASSEGLVAFF. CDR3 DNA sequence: TGTGCCAGCAGCGAGGGGTTAGTAGCTTTCTTT.

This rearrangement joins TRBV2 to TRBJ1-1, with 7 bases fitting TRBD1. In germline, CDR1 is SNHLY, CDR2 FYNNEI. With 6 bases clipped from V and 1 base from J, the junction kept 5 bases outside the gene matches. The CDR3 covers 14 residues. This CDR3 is CASRSRGANTEAFF. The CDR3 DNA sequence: TGTGCCAGCAGGTCCAGGGGGGCGAACACTGAAGCTTTCTTT.